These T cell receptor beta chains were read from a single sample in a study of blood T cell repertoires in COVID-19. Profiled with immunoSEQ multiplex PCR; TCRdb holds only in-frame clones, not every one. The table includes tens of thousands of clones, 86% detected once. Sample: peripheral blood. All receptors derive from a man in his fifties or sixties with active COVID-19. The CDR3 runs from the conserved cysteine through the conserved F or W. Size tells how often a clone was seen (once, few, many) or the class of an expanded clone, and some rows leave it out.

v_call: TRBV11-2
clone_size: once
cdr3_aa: CASSPQGSLNNYEQYF

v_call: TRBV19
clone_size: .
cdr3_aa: CASSTLDSLRSGNTIYF

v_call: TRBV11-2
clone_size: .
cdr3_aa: CASSSPWTGQEKLFF

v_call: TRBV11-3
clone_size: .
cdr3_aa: CASSSSGNSYEQYF

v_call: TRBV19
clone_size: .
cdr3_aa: CASSIAPLASGEQFF

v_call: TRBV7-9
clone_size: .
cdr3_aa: CASLYLGTSGTHEQFF

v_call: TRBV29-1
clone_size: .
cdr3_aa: CSGRTGANTGELFF

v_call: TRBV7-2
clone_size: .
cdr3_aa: CASSLDGTGPNYGYTF

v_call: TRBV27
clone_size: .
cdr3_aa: CASSLRGQGRRETQYF

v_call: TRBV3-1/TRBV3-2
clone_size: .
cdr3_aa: CASSYGTEGYTF

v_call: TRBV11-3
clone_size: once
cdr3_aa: CASSTLGGTGELFF

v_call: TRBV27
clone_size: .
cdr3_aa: CASSLSRANEQFF

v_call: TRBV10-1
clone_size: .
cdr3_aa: CASSPGTSHEQYF

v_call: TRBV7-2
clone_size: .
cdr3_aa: CASSSRGAASGANVLTF

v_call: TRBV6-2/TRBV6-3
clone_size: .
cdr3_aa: CASSYSTGGVEETQYF

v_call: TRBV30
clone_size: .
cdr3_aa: CAWRTSGLDTQYF

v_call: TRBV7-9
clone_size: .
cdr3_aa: CASSLASTYEQYF

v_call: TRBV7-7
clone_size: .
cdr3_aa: CASSRERGWMSGANVLTF

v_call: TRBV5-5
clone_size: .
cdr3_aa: CASSLFEGRGGYTF

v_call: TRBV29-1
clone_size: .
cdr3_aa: CSVDTGAEGYTF

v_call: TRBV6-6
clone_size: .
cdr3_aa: CASSYLDTLYEQYF

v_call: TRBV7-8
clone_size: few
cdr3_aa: CASSFFGTANF

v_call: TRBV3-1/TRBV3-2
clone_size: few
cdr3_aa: CASSNRDQPQHF

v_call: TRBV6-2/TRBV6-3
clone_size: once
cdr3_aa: CASSLRLAGGEQYF

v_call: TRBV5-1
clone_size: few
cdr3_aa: CASSPSPLAGGGNEQFF

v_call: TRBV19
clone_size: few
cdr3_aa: CASKKGFEGTEAFF

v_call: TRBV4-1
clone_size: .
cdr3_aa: CASSQSSAGGAYNEQFF

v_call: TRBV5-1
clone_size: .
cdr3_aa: CASSFNTGGYNEQFF

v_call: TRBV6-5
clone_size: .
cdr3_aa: CASSYSRQGDSPLHF

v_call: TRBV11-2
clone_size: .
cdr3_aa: CASSSGTGMIGSPLHF

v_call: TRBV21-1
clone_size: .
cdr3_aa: CASSKKDRGRGRNYGYTF

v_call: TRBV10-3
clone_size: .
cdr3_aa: CAISPGGSGETQYF

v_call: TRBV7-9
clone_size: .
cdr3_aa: CASSLGAGSQPQHF

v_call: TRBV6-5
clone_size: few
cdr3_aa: CASSSAREAEQYF

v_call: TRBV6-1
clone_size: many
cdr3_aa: CASSEAGLAPYEQYF

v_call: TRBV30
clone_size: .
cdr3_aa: CAWGRGGSGNTIYF

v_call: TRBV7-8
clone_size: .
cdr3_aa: CASTRVGRGRNTEAFF

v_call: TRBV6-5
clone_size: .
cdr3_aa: CASSYGVLAGGREQFF

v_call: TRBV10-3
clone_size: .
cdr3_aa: CAIRNIGQASIQYF

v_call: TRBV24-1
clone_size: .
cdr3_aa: CATSTGALPEQYF

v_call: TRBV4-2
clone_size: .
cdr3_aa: CASSQSERAGGPNEQFF

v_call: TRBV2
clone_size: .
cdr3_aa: CASRAGQGGHYGYTF

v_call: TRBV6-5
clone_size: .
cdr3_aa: CASSPPGQGTHEQYF

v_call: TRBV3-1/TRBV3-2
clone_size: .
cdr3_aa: CASSQGQGDAETQYF

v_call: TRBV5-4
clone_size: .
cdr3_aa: CASSRDSDSYEQYF

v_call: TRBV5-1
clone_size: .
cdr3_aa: CASSLETSVTDTQYF

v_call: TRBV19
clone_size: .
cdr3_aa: CASGLGTGGEKLFF

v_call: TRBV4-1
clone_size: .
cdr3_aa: CASSQDGQGRNSPLHF

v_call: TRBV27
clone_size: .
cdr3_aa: CASSSVAGGGYGYTF

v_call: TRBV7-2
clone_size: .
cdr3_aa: CASSRDRAEGETQYF

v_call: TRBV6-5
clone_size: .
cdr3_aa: CASSLKGGEKLFF

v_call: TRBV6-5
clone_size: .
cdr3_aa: CASRAGHTGELFF

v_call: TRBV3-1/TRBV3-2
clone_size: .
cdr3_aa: CASSQDSIYNEQFF

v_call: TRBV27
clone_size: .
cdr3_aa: CASSFRTGGTDTQYF